The 26 T cell receptor beta chains listed next were all sequenced from one sample in a study of blood T cell repertoires in COVID-19. TCRdb's table, derived via immunoSEQ multiplex PCR, lists solely in-frame clones and lacks some. Of approximately 250,000 clones in the sample, 83% were seen once. Input material: peripheral blood. The receptors here all came from a human donor in a cohort sampled during active COVID-19.

The chain uses TRBV30 and TRBJ2-7, with 8 bases that match TRBD1. The CDR3 has 12 residues. With 2 bases clipped from V and 5 bases from J, the junction kept 2 bases outside the gene matches. CDR1 and CDR2 from the germline V gene are GTSNPN and SVGIG (reference sequence). The CDR3, as DNA: TGTGCCTGGAGTAGGACAGGGAACGAGCAGTACTTC. As protein: CAWSRTGNEQYF.

The V gene is TRBV7-9, the J gene TRBJ2-7, with TRBD2 identical over 7 bases. Germline V gives CDR1 SEHNR, CDR2 FQNEAQ (reference sequence). CDR3 length: 14 residues. Germline trimming cut 7 bases from V and 4 bases from J; bases unmatched to any gene: 10. The CDR3 nucleotides are TGTGCCAGCATCCCGAGCGGGAACGATTACGAGCAGTACTTC. Protein product: CASIPSGNDYEQYF.

V gene TRBV6-6 combines with J gene TRBJ2-7; D is perhaps TRBD1 (5 bases). The germline CDR1 and CDR2 sequences are MNHNY and SVGAGI (reference sequence). This CDR3 has 12 amino acids. Trimming cost V 5 bases and J 2 bases, with 7 bases left between them. The CDR3 DNA reads TGTGCCAGCAGTATGGGGCCCTACGAGCAGTACTTC. Amino acid sequence: CASSMGPYEQYF.

The J gene is TRBJ1-6, the V gene TRBV9; 11 bases agree with TRBD1. The CDR3 runs 17 residues. CDR1 is SGDLS and CDR2 is YYNGEE in the germline V gene. J gave up 1 base and V 3 bases, and 3 bases lay outside the gene matches. In nucleotides, the CDR3 is TGTGCCAGCAGCGAGGGGACAGGGGGATCCTATAATTCACCCCTCCACTTT. It yields the protein CASSEGTGGSYNSPLHF.

The chain carries TRBV15 and TRBJ1-5, with 8 bases aligning to TRBD1. Germline trimming cut 5 bases from V and 6 bases from J; bases unmatched to any gene: 9. Germline CDR1 is LNHNV and CDR2 is YYDKDF (reference sequence). This CDR3 spans 15 amino acids. CDR3 protein: CATSFRQGRGQPQHF. As DNA, the CDR3 is TGTGCCACCAGCTTCAGACAGGGGAGGGGTCAGCCCCAGCATTTT.

This chain uses TRBV4-1 with TRBJ1-2; D is uncertain. V was cut by 1 base and J by 5 bases, with 20 bases left in between. This CDR3 spans 17 amino acids. Germline CDR1 is MGHRA and CDR2 is YSYEKL. CDR3 in DNA: TGCGCCAGCAGCCAAGTTTTCAAGTCCCGAGAAGATTATGGCTACACCTTC. Translated, it gives CASSQVFKSREDYGYTF.

The chain is built from TRBV24-1 and TRBJ2-2; D may be TRBD1 (7 bases). The CDR3 totals 14 residues. Germline V gene data show CDR1 as KGHDR and CDR2 as SFDVKD. V was trimmed by 9 bases and J by 6 bases, leaving 16 bases between them. Here the CDR3 DNA reads TGTGCCACCGCGCCGCAGGGGGGCGCCGGGGAGCTGTTTTTT. Its protein product is CATAPQGGAGELFF.

The chain uses TRBV6-2 or TRBV6-3 and TRBJ2-7; 15 positions agree with TRBD2. The germline V gene encodes CDR1 MNHEY and CDR2 SVGEGT. There are 17 residues in the CDR3. The J segment lost 6 bases and the V segment lost 0 bases, leaving 6 bases of the junction unmatched. The CDR3 nucleotides read TGTGCCAGCAGTTACTCCCCAGGACTAGCGGGGGGGAGCGAGCAGTACTTC. Translating gives CASSYSPGLAGGSEQYF.

J is TRBJ1-1 and V is TRBV30; D uncertain. There are 14 residues in the CDR3. Germline V lookup: CDR1 GTSNPN, CDR2 SVGIG (reference sequence). V was pared by 0 bases and J by 1 base, with 9 bases between. CDR3: CAWSVGGGNTEAFF. The CDR3 DNA reads TGTGCCTGGAGTGTGGGAGGAGGGAACACTGAAGCTTTCTTT.

About this clone itself: Other DNA sequences in this sample translate to the same CDR3. The chain is built from TRBV5-6 and TRBJ1-1; D possibly corresponds to TRBD1 (5 bases). Germline V gives CDR1 SGHDT, CDR2 YYEEEE. The CDR3 contains 14 residues. The V end lost 0 bases, the J end lost 4 bases, and 10 bases lay between the germline ends. The CDR3 spells CASSLGGRGTEAFF. In DNA, the CDR3 is TGTGCCAGCAGCTTGGGGGGCCGTGGCACTGAAGCTTTCTTT.

The rearrangement joins TRBV28 to TRBJ1-5, with a weak D call TRBD1 (5 bases). Germline-derived CDR1 and CDR2 are MDHEN and SYDVKM. V was clipped by 7 bases and J by 5 bases, with 18 bases between them. This CDR3 contains 15 residues. The CDR3 region has the DNA TGTGCCAGCACCCCGCGGAGGGGTTTCGATCAGCCCCAGCATTTT. Encoded protein: CASTPRRGFDQPQHF.

The V and J genes are TRBV4-1 and TRBJ1-1; D may be TRBD1 (6 bases). The ends were cut back, 9 bases at V and 10 bases at J, with 15 bases in the middle. Per the germline V gene, CDR1 is MGHRA and CDR2 is YSYEKL. CDR3 size: 11 residues. The CDR3: CASTGLEGAFF. The CDR3 bases are TGCGCCAGTACAGGGTTGGAAGGAGCTTTCTTT.

This chain connects TRBV11-2 to TRBJ2-3; the match to TRBD1 covers 9 bases. Germline V gives CDR1 SGHAT, CDR2 FQNNGV. J gave up 4 bases and V 5 bases, and 10 bases lay outside the gene matches. This CDR3 spans 16 amino acids. CDR3 in amino acids: CASSRGGTGQADTQYF. In DNA, the CDR3 is TGTGCCAGCAGCAGAGGGGGGACAGGGCAAGCAGATACGCAGTATTTT.

The chain couples TRBV20-1 to TRBJ1-2; D might be TRBD1 (6 bases). V lost 3 bases, J lost 5 bases, and 13 bases lay in between. CDR1 is DFQATT and CDR2 is SNEGSKA in the germline V gene (reference sequence). CDR3 length: 13 residues. This CDR3 reads CSASYAQGYGYTF. The CDR3 nucleotides are TGCAGTGCTAGTTACGCGCAGGGGTATGGCTACACCTTC.

The rearrangement uses TRBV4-1 and TRBJ1-2; the D gene is possibly TRBD1 (6 bases). Trimming pared 4 bases from V and 7 bases from J, leaving 16 bases between. Germline loops: CDR1 MGHRA, CDR2 YSYEKL. The CDR3 has 14 amino acids. The CDR3 protein is CASSPTRGSSGYTF. Here the CDR3 DNA reads TGCGCCAGCAGCCCGACCAGGGGTTCCTCTGGCTACACCTTC.

V usage is TRBV7-9 and J usage is TRBJ1-6; the match to TRBD1 covers 8 bases. V lost 1 base to trimming and J lost 10 bases; unmatched junction nucleotides: 6. The CDR3 runs 15 residues. Germline V gene lookup returns CDR1 SEHNR and CDR2 FQNEAQ (reference sequence). CDR3 DNA: TGTGCCAGCAGCTTAGGCGGACAGGGCGGATCACCCCTCCACTTT. As protein: CASSLGGQGGSPLHF.

This sequence joins TRBV29-1 and TRBJ2-6; D ambiguous. The CDR3 totals 13 residues. Germline CDR1 reads SQVTM; CDR2 reads ANQGSEA. V gave up 6 bases and J gave up 4 bases, with 10 bases separating them. CDR3 coding DNA: TGCAGCGTCAGTATGTACGGGGCCAACGTCCTGACTTTC. Protein product: CSVSMYGANVLTF.

The rearrangement uses TRBV28 and TRBJ1-4; maybe TRBD1 (5 bases). The CDR3 spans 14 residues. Germline CDR1 and CDR2: MDHEN and SYDVKM. V lost 5 bases, J lost 12 bases, and 19 bases lay in between. CDR3: CASSPGHGGGELFF. In DNA, the CDR3 is TGTGCCAGCAGTCCGGGCCATGGGGGAGGGGAACTGTTTTTT.

V usage is TRBV19 and J usage is TRBJ2-7, with D tentatively TRBD2 (6 bases). CDR3 length: 15 amino acids. The germline V gene has CDR1 LNHDA and CDR2 SQIVND (reference sequence). Trimming stripped 5 bases from V and 0 bases from J, with 14 bases between. CDR3 region: CASSVRLGSSYEQYF. The CDR3 DNA follows: TGTGCCAGTAGTGTAAGACTAGGTAGCTCCTACGAGCAGTACTTC.

This chain links TRBV5-6 with TRBJ1-3, with unresolved D. V gave up 4 bases and J gave up 4 bases, with 15 bases separating them. The CDR3 has 15 residues. Per germline, CDR1 SGHDT and CDR2 YYEEEE. The CDR3 region has the DNA TGTGCCAGCAGCCCCGGACTTCGGTCAGGAAACACCATATATTTT. It encodes CASSPGLRSGNTIYF.

The genes are TRBV19 and TRBJ1-4, with D unclear. The CDR3 consists of 15 residues. Trimming took 5 bases from V and 6 from J, leaving 16 bases between them. CDR1 and CDR2 from the germline V gene are LNHDA and SQIVND (reference sequence). The CDR3 spells CASSGAQIRDEKLFF. Written as DNA, the CDR3 is TGTGCCAGTAGTGGCGCCCAGATACGGGATGAAAAACTGTTTTTT.

This clone was recorded a few times. The rearrangement uses TRBV29-1 and TRBJ2-1, with 16 nucleotides matching TRBD2. V shed 4 bases, J shed 8 bases, and the junction held 5 bases outside the gene matches. Germline assignment: CDR1 SQVTM and CDR2 ANQGSEA. This CDR3 region has 15 residues. Here the CDR3 DNA reads TGCAGCGTTGCAGCCGGGACTAGCGGGGGGGATGAGCAGTTCTTC. The encoded protein is CSVAAGTSGGDEQFF.

The chain employs TRBV12-5 and TRBJ1-1; possibly TRBD1 for D (5 bases). Germline loops: CDR1 LGHNT, CDR2 FRNRAP. The V and J ends lost 4 bases and 1 base respectively, with 16 bases between them. The CDR3 extends over 16 amino acids. CDR3 DNA: TGTGCTAGTGGTTCCTTAAGACAGACAACGAACACTGAAGCTTTCTTT. Protein product: CASGSLRQTTNTEAFF.

The chain couples TRBV7-9 to TRBJ2-1; D is undetermined. Germline assignment: CDR1 SEHNR and CDR2 FQNEAQ (reference sequence). Trimming took 4 bases from V and 4 from J, leaving 14 bases between them. The CDR3 runs 15 residues. This CDR3 is CASSYERLIYNEQFF. In nucleotides, the CDR3 is TGTGCCAGCAGCTACGAGAGATTGATTTACAATGAGCAGTTCTTC.

This clone was found many times. The chain employs TRBV6-2 or TRBV6-3 and TRBJ2-2, with 10 bases matching TRBD2. With V trimmed by 2 bases and J by 3 bases, 6 bases remained unmatched. The length of the CDR3 is 17 residues. The germline CDR1 and CDR2 sequences are MNHEY and SVGEGT. The CDR3 DNA follows: TGTGCCAGCAGTTACGAAGCGGGAGGGCCTGACACCGGGGAGCTGTTTTTT. It encodes CASSYEAGGPDTGELFF.

This chain joins TRBV7-9 and TRBJ1-5; D call uncertain. The CDR3 has 13 residues. CDR1 is SEHNR and CDR2 is FQNEAQ in the germline V gene (reference sequence). The V end was cut by 0 bases, the J end by 11 bases, with 11 bases between. The DNA for the CDR3 is TGTGCCAGCAGCTTAGCAAACGCCGGGGCCCAGCATTTT. This gives the protein CASSLANAGAQHF. The full variable domain, in which reference TRBV7-9 and TRBJ1-5 provide the parts outside the CDR3, is DTGVSQNPRHKITKRGQNVTFRCDPISEHNRLYWYRQTLGQGPEFLTYFQNEAQLEKSRLLSDRFSAERPKGSFSTLEIQRTEQGDSAMYLCASSLANAGAQHFGDGTRLSIL.